This TCR beta chain originates from a study of T cells after yellow fever vaccination. V was clipped by 5 bases and J by 5 bases, with 15 bases between them. This CDR3 is built from 14 residues. CDR1 is SGHTA, CDR2 FQGNSA, per germline. TCRdb re-analysed the 5' RACE reads in MiXCR, keeping a single row per CDR3 protein. The top ten clones hold about 15% of a sample with 300,000 to 450,000 distinct CDR3 sequences, 6.2% of them seen once. This clonotype has at least ten counts. The rearrangement joins TRBV7-2 to TRBJ2-5; D is unresolved. Sequenced here: PBMCs, sampled 5 days after the yellow fever booster vaccination. The receptor's source is a man in his thirties or forties who received the YFV17D yellow fever vaccine. CDR3 residues: CASSLHAAVETQYF. The CDR3, as DNA: TGTGCCAGCAGCCTCCACGCGGCAGTTGAGACCCAGTACTTC. Using reference TRBV7-2 and TRBJ2-5 for the parts outside the CDR3, the full variable domain is GAGVSQSPSNKVTEKGKDVELRCDPISGHTALYWYRQSLGQGLEFLIYFQGNSAPDKSGLPSDRFSAERTGGSVSTLTIQRTQQEDSAVYLCASSLHAAVETQYFGPGTRLLVL.